The rows below give T cell receptor beta chains drawn from one sample of a study of neurological immune-mediated disorders. TCRdb independently ran MiXCR on the 5' RACE reads; one entry per CDR3 protein. This sample carries around 78,000 distinct CDR3 sequences, approximately 17% of them seen once, and the ten largest clones take just over 15%. What was sequenced was PBMCs. The receptor set was obtained from a woman in her thirties or forties in good health. Each CDR3 is given with its conserved first and last residue. D genes are given only for firm matches. Clone size, where shown, is once, few, many, or a class for clones that have expanded.

TRBJ2-7 | many | . | TRBV6-2/TRBV6-3 | TGTGCCAGCAGCCTCGAGTGGACAGTCTACGAGCAGTACTTC | CASSLEWTVYEQYF
TRBJ2-3 | . | . | TRBV6-2/TRBV6-3 | TGTGCCAACAGTTACTCGGTGGAGGTGGGCCAAGATACGCAGTATTTT | CANSYSVEVGQDTQYF
TRBJ2-7 | many | . | TRBV20-1 | TGCAGTGCAGGGGGGACTCCCTACGAGCAGTACTTC | CSAGGTPYEQYF
TRBJ2-1 | many | . | TRBV6-2/TRBV6-3 | TGTGCCAGCGGACAAAGTGACAGTTACAATGAGCAGTTCTTC | CASGQSDSYNEQFF
TRBJ1-2 | many | . | TRBV2 | TGTGCCAAAGGGGGGGACTCTAACTATGGCTACACCTTC | CAKGGDSNYGYTF
TRBJ2-5 | many | . | TRBV4-1 | TGCGCCAGCAGCCAAGAGGGACCGGGGCCTAATACCCAGTACTTC | CASSQEGPGPNTQYF
TRBJ1-1 | many | . | TRBV9 | TGTGCCAGCAGCCTAGGGGGGGAGAACACTGAAGCTTTCTTT | CASSLGGENTEAFF
TRBJ1-2 | . | . | TRBV11-3 | TGTGCCAGCAGCTTAGACCGGGGGGGCTATGGCTACACCTTC | CASSLDRGGYGYTF
TRBJ2-5 | many | . | TRBV20-1 | TGCAGTGTAGGGAGCGGCCAAGAGACCCAGTACTTC | CSVGSGQETQYF
TRBJ1-1 | . | . | TRBV27 | TGTGCCAGCAGTGCTCTCGCTTCGCCTCTAACAGGGAGCACTGAAGCTTTCTTT | CASSALASPLTGSTEAFF
TRBJ2-5 | many | . | TRBV12-3/TRBV12-4 | TGTGCCAGCAGTTTAGTTGGTTCAGCGAAAGAGACCCAGTACTTC | CASSLVGSAKETQYF
TRBJ2-3 | many | TRBD2 | TRBV4-1 | TGCGCCAGCAGCCCCAGTGGGCGGGGGACTTCCACAGATACGCAGTATTTT | CASSPSGRGTSTDTQYF
TRBJ2-5 | many | . | TRBV10-3 | TGTGCCATCAGTGAAAGGGTTGGGGAGACCCAGTACTTC | CAISERVGETQYF
TRBJ2-2 | many | . | TRBV12-3/TRBV12-4 | TGTGCCAGCAGATCGGGGGAATCGAACACCGGGGAGCTGTTTTTT | CASRSGESNTGELFF
TRBJ1-2 | few | . | TRBV3-1 | TGTGCCAGCAGCCAAGAGAACTATGGCTACACCTTC | CASSQENYGYTF
TRBJ1-1 | once | . | TRBV5-6 | TGTGCCAGCAGCCTGGAGGGGGTCATAGGCACTGAAGCTTTCTTT | CASSLEGVIGTEAFF
TRBJ2-3 | many | . | TRBV20-1 | TGCAGTGCAACACAGGGAGTGACAGATACGCAGTATTTT | CSATQGVTDTQYF
TRBJ1-2 | many | TRBD1 | TRBV4-1 | TGCGCCAGCAGCCAAGGTGGCAGGGGGCTTACTAACTATGGCTACACCTTC | CASSQGGRGLTNYGYTF
TRBJ2-2 | many | . | TRBV12-3/TRBV12-4 | TGTGCCAGCCAAGCCGGGGAGCTGTTTTTT | CASQAGELFF
TRBJ2-1 | many | TRBD2 | TRBV20-1 | TGCAGTGCTAGAGACCCGGGGGGGGCTGCCAACCATGAGCAGTTCTTC | CSARDPGGAANHEQFF
TRBJ2-3 | many | . | TRBV5-1 | TGCGCCAGCAGCTTGGCCCAGGTAGGGACAGATACGCAGTATTTT | CASSLAQVGTDTQYF
TRBJ2-6 | many | . | TRBV5-1 | TGCGCCAGCAGCGTTGGCAGCTCTGGGGCCAACGTCCTGACTTTC | CASSVGSSGANVLTF
TRBJ2-5 | many | . | TRBV5-6 | TGTGCCAGCGGATACCAAGAGACCCAGTACTTC | CASGYQETQYF
TRBJ2-7 | many | . | TRBV7-9 | TGTGCCAGCAGCTTAAGGGACCGTGGCTACGAGCAGTACTTC | CASSLRDRGYEQYF
TRBJ1-2 | . | . | TRBV7-6 | TGTGCCAGCAGCTTAAGACGCGCTGACAGATCTACTGCGTCCAACTATGGCTACACCTTC | CASSLRRADRSTASNYGYTF
TRBJ2-1 | . | TRBD1 | TRBV28 | TGTGCCAGCAGTGCCTACGGGACAGGTACCAATGAGCAGTTCTTC | CASSAYGTGTNEQFF
TRBJ2-1 | . | TRBD2 | TRBV7-2 | TGTGCCAGCAGCTTAGTTGTGCGGGGGAGATACAATGAGCAGTTCTTC | CASSLVVRGRYNEQFF
TRBJ2-7 | . | TRBD1 | TRBV2 | TGTGCCAGCGGAAAGGACAGGGGGGCCTACGAGCAGTACTTC | CASGKDRGAYEQYF
TRBJ1-2 | many | TRBD1 | TRBV5-1 | TGCGCCAGCAGCCCGGGACAGGGGAGAGTAGGCTACACCTTC | CASSPGQGRVGYTF
TRBJ1-5 | many | TRBD1 | TRBV3-1 | TGTGCCAGCAGCCAAGGACAGGGGAAGGGGTCCCAGCATTTT | CASSQGQGKGSQHF
TRBJ2-3 | many | TRBD1 | TRBV7-2 | TGTGCCAGCAGCTGGGACAGACACACAGATACGCAGTATTTT | CASSWDRHTDTQYF
TRBJ2-5 | many | TRBD1 | TRBV7-2 | TGTGCCAGCAGCTTTTACACCACAGGGGAAGAGACCCAGTACTTC | CASSFYTTGEETQYF
TRBJ2-1 | once | . | TRBV7-2 | TGTGCCAGCAACTTACAGGGTAAAGAGTACAATGAGCAGTTCTTC | CASNLQGKEYNEQFF
TRBJ1-2 | many | . | TRBV6-1 | TGTGCCAGCAGTGAAGGCAGGGTGGGGGAATATGGCTACACCTTC | CASSEGRVGEYGYTF
TRBJ2-1 | many | TRBD1 | TRBV9 | TGTGCCAGCAGCCTCGGGACAGGGGGCGATGAGCAGTTCTTC | CASSLGTGGDEQFF
TRBJ2-3 | . | TRBD2 | TRBV13 | TGTGCCAGCAGCTTGTCCCAGCGGGGGGTTAGCACAGATACGCAGTATTTT | CASSLSQRGVSTDTQYF
TRBJ2-5 | many | TRBD2 | TRBV20-1 | TGCAGTGCTAGAGCCTCTAGCGGGGGAAAAGAGACCCAGTACTTC | CSARASSGGKETQYF
TRBJ2-1 | many | . | TRBV5-1 | TGCGCCAGCAGCCCCCCAGGGATCAGCCCTGAGCAGTTCTTC | CASSPPGISPEQFF
TRBJ1-2 | many | . | TRBV10-3 | TGTGCCATCAGTGAAGGGCAGGGCAATGGCTACACCTTC | CAISEGQGNGYTF
TRBJ2-6 | many | . | TRBV28 | TGTGCCAGCAGTGGGGGCGGCGGACACTTCGCCGGGGCCAACGTCCTGACTTTC | CASSGGGGHFAGANVLTF
TRBJ2-7 | many | TRBD2 | TRBV12-3/TRBV12-4 | TGTGCCAGCAGTTTCTCTAGCGGGAGACCGTACGAGCAGTACTTC | CASSFSSGRPYEQYF
TRBJ1-2 | many | . | TRBV20-1 | TGCAGTGCTAGAGACCCGACGGAGGGGTATGGCTACACCTTC | CSARDPTEGYGYTF
TRBJ2-3 | many | . | TRBV7-2 | TGTGCCAGCAGCCCCCGCTCTGTTGTTAGCACAGATACGCAGTATTTT | CASSPRSVVSTDTQYF
TRBJ1-6 | . | TRBD1 | TRBV25-1 | TGTGCAAGCAGTGCGACCCAGGGACAGGGGGCTTCCTATAATTCACCCCTCCACTTT | CASSATQGQGASYNSPLHF
TRBJ2-2 | many | . | TRBV4-3 | TGCGCCAGCAGCCAAGGAAGGACTTTACCTCCCACCGGGGAGCTGTTTTTT | CASSQGRTLPPTGELFF
TRBJ2-5 | . | TRBD2 | TRBV3-1 | TGTGCCAGCAGCCAAAACCCTAGCGGGGGAGAGACCCAGTACTTC | CASSQNPSGGETQYF
TRBJ2-2 | few | . | TRBV4-1 | TGCGCCAGCAGACAATGGGGGTCCGGGGAGCTGTTTTTT | CASRQWGSGELFF
TRBJ2-5 | many | TRBD1 | TRBV10-3 | TGTGCCATCAGTGGAATCGACAGGGGCCAAGAGACCCAGTACTTC | CAISGIDRGQETQYF
TRBJ2-7 | many | . | TRBV4-1 | TGCGCCAGCAGCCAAGAGTACGTAGGCAGGATCTACGAGCAGTACTTC | CASSQEYVGRIYEQYF
TRBJ2-2 | . | . | TRBV5-4 | TGTGCCAGCAGCGACTCGACTACCGGGGAGCTGTTTTTT | CASSDSTTGELFF
TRBJ2-2 | many | . | TRBV12-3/TRBV12-4 | TGTGCCAGCAGTATCGGGGGTGCCGGGGAGCTGTTTTTT | CASSIGGAGELFF
TRBJ2-5 | many | TRBD2 | TRBV6-5 | TGTGCCAGCAGTCCAGCGGGGTTAGAGACCCAGTACTTC | CASSPAGLETQYF
TRBJ1-2 | many | . | TRBV6-5 | TGTGCCAGCAGGTATCAACAGGGTACCTATGGCTACACCTTC | CASRYQQGTYGYTF
TRBJ2-5 | . | TRBD1 | TRBV7-2 | TGTGCCAGCAGCTTAGGGGACAGGGGAGGAGAGACCCAGTACTTC | CASSLGDRGGETQYF
TRBJ2-5 | many | TRBD2 | TRBV12-3/TRBV12-4 | TGTGCCAGCAGTTTACCGCGGGGGGGATCAGAGACCCAGTACTTC | CASSLPRGGSETQYF
TRBJ2-2 | many | TRBD2 | TRBV20-1 | TGCAGTGCTAGGCTAGCGGGGATCATGGGGGAGCTGTTTTTT | CSARLAGIMGELFF
TRBJ2-3 | many | TRBD1 | TRBV12-5 | TGTGCTAGTGGCCGGACAGGGGGCCCAGATACGCAGTATTTT | CASGRTGGPDTQYF